Described below is a single T cell receptor beta chain sequence and its context. Antigen specificity is unknown. The sample originates from a study of cytomegalovirus exposure and HLA in healthy donors. Findings and caveats of the study: In a later analysis, first-cohort TCR clusters were found to tend to co-occur in the 130 or so validation repertoires.

Separate from the approximately 700-subject first cohort was the roughly 120-subject validation cohort, to which the donors belonged. The assay was immunoSEQ multiplex PCR, and TCRdb's table has in-frame clones only and misses some. The sample has around 150,000 clones, roughly 84% seen once. The germline V and J ends were trimmed by 5 bases and 5 bases, with 18 bases remaining between them. Per germline, CDR1 MNHEY and CDR2 SMNVEV (reference sequence). The CDR3 is 16 amino acids. The genes are TRBV27 and TRBJ1-4; the D is unclear. Sequencing was carried out using PBMCs. The origin of this receptor is a man aged 30 to 39 in good health and CMV-seropositive. The CDR3 DNA follows: TGTGCCAGCAGTCCATGGGCCCTCACCTTAAATGAAAAACTGTTTTTT. This sequence encodes CASSPWALTLNEKLFF. The complete variable domain, with remaining parts taken from reference TRBV27 and TRBJ1-4, reads EAQVTQNPRYLITVTGKKLTVTCSQNMNHEYMSWYRQDPGLGLRQIYYSMNVEVTDKGDVPEGYKVSRKEKRNFPLILESPSPNQTSLYFCASSPWALTLNEKLFFGSGTQLSVL.